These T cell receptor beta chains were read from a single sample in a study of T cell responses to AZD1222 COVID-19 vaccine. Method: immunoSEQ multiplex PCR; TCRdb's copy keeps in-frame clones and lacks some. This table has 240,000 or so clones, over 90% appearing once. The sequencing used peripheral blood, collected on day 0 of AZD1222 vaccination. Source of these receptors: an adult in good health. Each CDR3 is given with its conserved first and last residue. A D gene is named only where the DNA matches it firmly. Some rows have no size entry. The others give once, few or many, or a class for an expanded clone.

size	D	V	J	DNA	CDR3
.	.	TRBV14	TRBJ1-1	TGTGCCAGCAGCCCCCCCTGGGGGGAGAACACTGAAGCTTTCTTT	CASSPPWGENTEAFF
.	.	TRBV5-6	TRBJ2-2	TGTGCCAGCAGCTTGGGACGCCTGAAGCTGAACACCGGGGAGCTGTTTTTT	CASSLGRLKLNTGELFF
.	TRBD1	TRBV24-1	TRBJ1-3	TGTGCCACCAGTGACCCCTGGACAGGGGAGGGATTCACCATATATTTT	CATSDPWTGEGFTIYF
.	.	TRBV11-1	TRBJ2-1	TGTGCCAGCAGTTCCGGGGCGGCCGGGCTGCAGTTCTTC	CASSSGAAGLQFF
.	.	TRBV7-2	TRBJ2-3	TGTGCCAGCAACCTCCCGGGGACTTTAGTTACAGATACGCAGTATTTT	CASNLPGTLVTDTQYF
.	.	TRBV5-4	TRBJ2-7	TGTGCCAGCAGCGCAGGGGCCCCGGGCAGCTACGAGCAGTACTTC	CASSAGAPGSYEQYF
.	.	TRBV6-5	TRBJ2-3	TGTGCCAGCAGTTACTCGGCGGTTGAGTTCGCAGATACGCAGTATTTT	CASSYSAVEFADTQYF
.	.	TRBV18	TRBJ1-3	TGTGCCAGCTCATTCCGGGACACCTCTGGAAACACCATATATTTT	CASSFRDTSGNTIYF
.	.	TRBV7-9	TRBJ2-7	TGTGCCAGCACTCCGGGGTGGCTCTCCTACGAGCAGTACTTC	CASTPGWLSYEQYF
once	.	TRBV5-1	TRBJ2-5	TGCGCCAGCAGCTTGGCGATGCAGCAAGAGACCCAGTACTTC	CASSLAMQQETQYF
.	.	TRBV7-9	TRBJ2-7	TGTGCCAGCAGCTTAATGGGGTCCTACGAGCAGTACTTC	CASSLMGSYEQYF
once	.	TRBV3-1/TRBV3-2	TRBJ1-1	TGTGCCAGCAGCCCCCGAGGAGGGAACACTGAAGCTTTCTTT	CASSPRGGNTEAFF
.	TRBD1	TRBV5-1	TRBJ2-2	TGCGCCAGCAGCCCTCCGGGACAGGGGAACACCGGGGAGCTGTTTTTT	CASSPPGQGNTGELFF
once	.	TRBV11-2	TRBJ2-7	TGTGCCAGCACCACCAGTATCTACGAGCAGTACTTC	CASTTSIYEQYF
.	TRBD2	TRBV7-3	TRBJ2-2	TGTGCCAGCAGCCAGTCTGGGACTAGCCACACCGGGGAGCTGTTTTTT	CASSQSGTSHTGELFF
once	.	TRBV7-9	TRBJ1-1	TGTGCCAGCAGCTTAGGGCAGAACACTGAAGCTTTCTTT	CASSLGQNTEAFF
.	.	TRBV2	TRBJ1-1	TGTGCCAGCAGTGCTGTTCTGGACACTGAAGCTTTCTTT	CASSAVLDTEAFF
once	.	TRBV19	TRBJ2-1	TGTGCCAGTTCCCCCCAACGGGACTACAATGAGCAGTTCTTC	CASSPQRDYNEQFF
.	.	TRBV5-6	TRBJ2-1	TGTGCCAGCACCAATTTACTCGATTCCTACAATGAGCAGTTCTTC	CASTNLLDSYNEQFF
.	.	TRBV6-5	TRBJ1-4	TGTGCCAGCAGTTTTCACAGGAACTCCAATGAAAAACTGTTTTTT	CASSFHRNSNEKLFF
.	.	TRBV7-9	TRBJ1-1	TGTGCCAGCAGCTTGCCAGAGCACACTGAAGCTTTCTTT	CASSLPEHTEAFF
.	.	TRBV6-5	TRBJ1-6	TGTGCCAGCAGTCTGGTACGGAATTCACCCCTCCACTTT	CASSLVRNSPLHF
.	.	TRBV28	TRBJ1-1	TGTGCCAGCAGTTTAATTACTGAAGCTTTCTTT	CASSLITEAFF
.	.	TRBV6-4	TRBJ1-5	TGTGCCAGCAGTGCGACAGCGCATCAGCCCCAGCATTTT	CASSATAHQPQHF
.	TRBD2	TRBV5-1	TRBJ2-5	TGCGCCAGCAGCTCGCTACTAGCGGGGGGCCTTCAAGAGACCCAGTACTTC	CASSSLLAGGLQETQYF
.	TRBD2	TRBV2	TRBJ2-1	TGTGCCAGCGGTCCGGAACTAGCGAAGAATGAGCAGTTCTTC	CASGPELAKNEQFF
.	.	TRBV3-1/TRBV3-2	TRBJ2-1	TGTGCCAGCAGCCAAGCCCCTCCCCTCCGACTCAACAATGAGCAGTTCTTC	CASSQAPPLRLNNEQFF
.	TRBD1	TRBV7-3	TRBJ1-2	TGTGCCAGCAGCTCAGGACAGGGGGCGATAAATGGCTACACCTTC	CASSSGQGAINGYTF
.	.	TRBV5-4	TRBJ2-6	TGTGCCAGCAGCTTGGGATGGGTCTCTGGGGCCAACGTCCTGACTTTC	CASSLGWVSGANVLTF